The next 15 T cell receptor beta chains were all read from a single sample in a study of blood T cell repertoires in COVID-19. Produced via immunoSEQ multiplex PCR; TCRdb's table is partial and in-frame only. The sample has 100,000 or so clones; approximately 85% are singletons. Sequenced input: peripheral blood. The receptors shown here come from a man aged 50-60 years with acute or convalescent COVID-19.

The chain joins TRBV11-2 to TRBJ2-1; 8 nucleotides line up with TRBD2. Germline V gives CDR1 SGHAT, CDR2 FQNNGV. V was clipped by 5 bases and J by 2 bases; unmatched bases: 5. This CDR3 spans 15 amino acids. The CDR3 is CASSLTSGPYNEQFF. CDR3 sequence (DNA): TGTGCCAGCAGCCTAACTAGCGGTCCCTACAATGAGCAGTTCTTC. Full variable domain (remainder filled in from reference TRBV11-2 and TRBJ2-1): EAGVAQSPRYKIIEKRQSVAFWCNPISGHATLYWYQQILGQGPKLLIQFQNNGVVDDSQLPKDRFSAERLKGVDSTLKIQPAKLEDSAVYLCASSLTSGPYNEQFFGPGTRLTVL.

The chain carries TRBV4-2 and TRBJ2-1; D unclear. Trimming took 1 base from V and 4 from J, leaving 14 bases between them. Germline V gives CDR1 LGHNA, CDR2 YNFKEQ. The CDR3 is 16 residues long. CDR3 protein: CASSQGSGPLYNEQFF. The CDR3 DNA sequence: TGTGCCAGCAGCCAAGGGTCCGGTCCCCTTTACAATGAGCAGTTCTTC.

In the case of this clone: This CDR3 is missing its conserved last phenylalanine or tryptophan, likely due to a read error. The V gene is TRBV15, the J gene TRBJ1-1; D gene uncertain. V was clipped by 5 bases and J by 0 bases, with 16 bases between them. There are 16 residues in the CDR3. The V gene's germline CDR1 is LNHNV and CDR2 YYDKDF (reference sequence). CDR3 DNA: TGTGCCACCAGCTCAGGCCTCCCCGCAGTGAACACTGAAGCTTTCTCT. Residues: CATSSGLPAVNTEAFS.

The chain joins TRBV29-1 to TRBJ1-4, with D maybe TRBD1 (6 bases). CDR3 length: 14 residues. Trimming took 4 bases from V and 5 from J, leaving 14 bases between them. Germline V gene data show CDR1 as SQVTM and CDR2 as ANQGSEA. The CDR3 region is CSVGNRVRNEKLFF. CDR3 bases: TGCAGCGTTGGAAACAGGGTCAGGAATGAAAAACTGTTTTTT.

This clone came up once. V usage is TRBV5-1 and J usage is TRBJ1-6; D possibly corresponds to TRBD1 (5 bases). Trimming stripped 4 bases from V and 8 bases from J, with 13 bases between. The CDR3 consists of 14 residues. Germline-derived CDR1 and CDR2 are SGHRS and YFSETQ. CDR3 in DNA: TGCGCCAGCAGCAGGGGAGGGGTAGATTCACCCCTCCACTTT. Translated: CASSRGGVDSPLHF.

This clone was seen once. The chain couples TRBV6-5 to TRBJ1-3; D uncertain. Trimming cost V 0 bases and J 4 bases, with 10 bases left between them. The germline CDR1 and CDR2 sequences are MNHEY and SVGAGI. This CDR3 has 15 amino acids. CDR3: CASSYSGESGNTIYF. The CDR3, as DNA: TGTGCCAGCAGTTACTCCGGGGAATCGGGAAACACCATATATTTT.

CDR3 amino acids: CASKIGDTQYF. CDR3 bases: TGTGCCAGCAAAATCGGGGATACGCAGTATTTT. The gene calls are TRBV6-5 and TRBJ2-3; D remains ambiguous. Per the germline V gene, CDR1 is MNHEY and CDR2 is SVGAGI. Trimming took 7 bases from V and 6 from J, leaving 8 bases between them. The CDR3 extends over 11 amino acids.

V and J are TRBV7-9 and TRBJ2-1; weak D call: TRBD2 (6 bases). This CDR3 spans 12 amino acids. The germline gives CDR1 SEHNR, CDR2 FQNEAQ (reference sequence). With 6 bases removed from V and 4 bases from J, the gap between germline ends came to 7 bases. The CDR3 loop reads CASREGYNEQFF. The CDR3 DNA follows: TGTGCCAGCAGGGAGGGGTACAATGAGCAGTTCTTC.

This clone has just one count. Here the CDR3 reads CASSEFGQGGVVDTEAFF. The CDR3 DNA follows: TGCGCCAGCAGTGAGTTCGGGCAGGGAGGGGTAGTAGACACTGAAGCTTTCTTT. The J gene is TRBJ1-1, the V gene TRBV10-1; maybe TRBD1 (5 bases). The germline V gene encodes CDR1 WNHNN and CDR2 SYGVQD (reference sequence). Trimming removed 1 base from V and 3 bases from J, with 21 bases in between. The length of the CDR3 is 18 residues.

V and J are TRBV9 and TRBJ2-1; TRBD2 aligns across 8 bases. The V gene end was trimmed by 4 bases and the J gene end by 7 bases; junction bases not matched to a gene: 10. Germline lookup yields CDR1 SGDLS and CDR2 YYNGEE. The CDR3 has 15 residues. The CDR3 reads CASSPTGSGGNEQFF. DNA of the CDR3: TGTGCCAGCAGCCCCACCGGGAGCGGGGGAAATGAGCAGTTCTTC.

This clone was seen only a few times. Other DNA sequences in the same sample also yield this CDR3. The chain recombines TRBV4-1 with TRBJ2-7; 8 bases are shared with TRBD2. Germline CDR1 and CDR2: MGHRA and YSYEKL. Trimming removed 1 base from V and 1 base from J; junction bases left unmatched: 3. The CDR3 runs to 15 residues. CDR3 residues: CASSQGSGGSYEQYF. The CDR3 region has the DNA TGCGCCAGCAGCCAAGGGAGCGGGGGTTCCTACGAGCAGTACTTC.

The chain uses TRBV19 and TRBJ2-2, with D hard to call. The CDR3 has 12 amino acids. V lost 7 bases and J 7 bases, leaving 10 bases between the germline ends. Per germline, CDR1 LNHDA and CDR2 SQIVND (reference sequence). The CDR3 DNA follows: TGTGCCAGTACTTATCACATCGGGGAGCTGTTTTTT. Amino acid sequence: CASTYHIGELFF.

J is TRBJ2-3 and V is TRBV19; 7 bases fit TRBD1. V was pared by 7 bases and J by 2 bases, with 6 bases of the junction left unmatched. CDR1 is LNHDA, CDR2 SQIVND, per germline (reference sequence). The CDR3 spans 14 residues. As DNA, the CDR3 is TGTGCCAGTACCGACAGGGCCCCCACAGATACGCAGTATTTT. Residues: CASTDRAPTDTQYF.

The rearrangement joins TRBV29-1 to TRBJ1-5; TRBD1 aligns across 9 bases. Germline V CDR1 and CDR2: SQVTM, ANQGSEA. The CDR3 has 15 amino acids. V lost 4 bases to trimming and J lost 6 bases; unmatched junction nucleotides: 10. This CDR3 is CSVVQTGGEGQPQHF. The CDR3 DNA sequence: TGCAGCGTTGTACAAACAGGGGGCGAAGGTCAGCCCCAGCATTTT.

The V and J genes are TRBV5-5 and TRBJ2-1; tentative D call: TRBD2 (5 bases). V was cut by 1 base and J by 3 bases, with 8 bases left in between. Germline assignment: CDR1 SGHKS and CDR2 YYEKEE (reference sequence). CDR3 length: 14 residues. The CDR3 DNA sequence: TGTGCCAGCAGCTTGAATGCGGGCTACAATGAGCAGTTCTTC. Its translation: CASSLNAGYNEQFF.